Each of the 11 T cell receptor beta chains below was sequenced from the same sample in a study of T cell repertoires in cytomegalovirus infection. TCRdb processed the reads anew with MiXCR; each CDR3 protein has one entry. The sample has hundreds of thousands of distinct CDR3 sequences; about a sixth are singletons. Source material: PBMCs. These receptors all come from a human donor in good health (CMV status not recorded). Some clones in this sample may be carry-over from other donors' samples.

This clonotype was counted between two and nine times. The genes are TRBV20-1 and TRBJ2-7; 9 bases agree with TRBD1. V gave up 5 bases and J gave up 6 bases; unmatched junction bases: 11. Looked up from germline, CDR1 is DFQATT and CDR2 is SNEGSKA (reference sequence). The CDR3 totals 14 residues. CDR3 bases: TGCAGTGCTGCAACAGGGGGCGACCTGGGCGAGCAGTACTTC. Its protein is CSAATGGDLGEQYF.

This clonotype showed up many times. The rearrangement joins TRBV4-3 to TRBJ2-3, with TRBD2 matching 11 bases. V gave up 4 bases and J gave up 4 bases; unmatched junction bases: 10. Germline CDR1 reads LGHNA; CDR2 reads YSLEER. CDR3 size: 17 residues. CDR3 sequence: CASSPRVAGGTPDTQYF. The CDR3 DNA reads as TGCGCCAGCAGCCCTCGGGTAGCGGGGGGGACCCCAGATACGCAGTATTTT.

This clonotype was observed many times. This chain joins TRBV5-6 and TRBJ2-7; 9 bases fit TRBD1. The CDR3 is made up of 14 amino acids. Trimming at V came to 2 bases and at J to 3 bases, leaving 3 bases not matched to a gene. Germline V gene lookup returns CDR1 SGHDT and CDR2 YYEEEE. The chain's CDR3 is CASSFGQGRYEQYF. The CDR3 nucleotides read TGTGCCAGCAGCTTCGGACAGGGGCGCTACGAGCAGTACTTC.

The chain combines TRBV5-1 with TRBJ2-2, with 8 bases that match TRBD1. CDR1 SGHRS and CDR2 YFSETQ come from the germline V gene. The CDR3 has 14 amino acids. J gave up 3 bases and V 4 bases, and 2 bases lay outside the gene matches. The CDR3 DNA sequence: TGCGCCAGCAGCCCGGACAGGGACACCGGGGAGCTGTTTTTT. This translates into CASSPDRDTGELFF. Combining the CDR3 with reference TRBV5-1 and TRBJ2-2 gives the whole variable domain KAGVTQTPRYLIKTRGQQVTLSCSPISGHRSVSWYQQTPGQGLQFLFEYFSETQRNKGNFPGRFSGRQFSNSRSEMNVSTLELGDSALYLCASSPDRDTGELFFGEGSRLTVL.

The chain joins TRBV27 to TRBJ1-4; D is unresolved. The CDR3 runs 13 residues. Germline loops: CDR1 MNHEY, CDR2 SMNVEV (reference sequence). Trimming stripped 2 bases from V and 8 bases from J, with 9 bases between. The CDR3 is CASSLGIGEKLFF. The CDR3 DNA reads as TGTGCCAGCAGTTTAGGCATAGGGGAAAAACTGTTTTTT.

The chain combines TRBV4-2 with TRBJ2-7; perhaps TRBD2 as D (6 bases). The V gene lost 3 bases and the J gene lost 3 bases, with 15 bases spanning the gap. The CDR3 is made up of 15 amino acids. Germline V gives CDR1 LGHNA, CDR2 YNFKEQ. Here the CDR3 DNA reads TGTGCCAGCAGCCAGAATCCGGGAGAGCACTACGAGCAGTACTTC. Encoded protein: CASSQNPGEHYEQYF.

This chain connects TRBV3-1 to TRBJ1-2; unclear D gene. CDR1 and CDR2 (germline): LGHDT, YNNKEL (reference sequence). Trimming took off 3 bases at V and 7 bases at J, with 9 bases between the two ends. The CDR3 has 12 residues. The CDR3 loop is CASSHGVGGYTF. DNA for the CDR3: TGTGCCAGCAGCCACGGAGTGGGTGGCTACACCTTC. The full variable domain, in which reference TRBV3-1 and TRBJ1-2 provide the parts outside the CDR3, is DTAVSQTPKYLVTQMGNDKSIKCEQNLGHDTMYWYKQDSKKFLKIMFSYNNKELIINETVPNRFSPKSPDKAHLNLHINSLELGDSAVYFCASSHGVGGYTFGSGTRLTVV.

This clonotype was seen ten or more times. The CDR3 spells CASSPLTGGVTNTQYF. CDR3 DNA sequence: TGTGCCAGCAGTCCCTTAACGGGCGGGGTAACCAACACGCAGTATTTT. This sequence joins TRBV6-1 and TRBJ2-3, with a tentative D call TRBD2 (6 bases). Germline V gene lookup returns CDR1 MNHNS and CDR2 SASEGT. The CDR3 has 16 amino acids. Trimming removed 5 bases from V and 9 bases from J, with 24 bases in between.

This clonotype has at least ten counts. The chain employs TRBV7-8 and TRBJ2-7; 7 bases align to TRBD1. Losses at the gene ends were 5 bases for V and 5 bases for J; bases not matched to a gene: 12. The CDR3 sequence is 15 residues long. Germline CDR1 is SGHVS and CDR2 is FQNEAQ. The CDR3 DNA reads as TGTGCCAGCAGCGCTACCCAGACAGGGTTGAACGAGCAGTACTTC. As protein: CASSATQTGLNEQYF.

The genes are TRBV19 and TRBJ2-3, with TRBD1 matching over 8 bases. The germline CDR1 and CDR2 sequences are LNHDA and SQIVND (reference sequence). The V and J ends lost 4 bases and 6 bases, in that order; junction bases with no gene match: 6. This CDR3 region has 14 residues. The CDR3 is CASSKGTGLDTQYF. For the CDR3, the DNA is TGTGCCAGTAGTAAAGGGACAGGTCTCGATACGCAGTATTTT.

The CDR3 here is CASRTFGETQYF. CDR3 bases: TGTGCCAGCAGGACTTTCGGAGAGACCCAGTACTTC. The chain is built from TRBV6-1 and TRBJ2-5; D ambiguous. Looked up from germline, CDR1 is MNHNS and CDR2 is SASEGT. Trimming took 6 bases from V and 4 from J, leaving 9 bases between them. The CDR3 is made up of 12 amino acids.